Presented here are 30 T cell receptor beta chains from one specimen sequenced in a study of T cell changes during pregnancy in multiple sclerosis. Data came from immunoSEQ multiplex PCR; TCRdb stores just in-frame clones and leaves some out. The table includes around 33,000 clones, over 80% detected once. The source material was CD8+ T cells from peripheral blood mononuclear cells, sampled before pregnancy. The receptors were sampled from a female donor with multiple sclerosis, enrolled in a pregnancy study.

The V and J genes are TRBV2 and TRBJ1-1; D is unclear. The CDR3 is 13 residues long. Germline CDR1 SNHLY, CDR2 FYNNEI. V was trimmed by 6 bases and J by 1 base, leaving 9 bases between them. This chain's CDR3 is CASRDTENTEAFF. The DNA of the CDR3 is TGTGCCAGCAGAGACACTGAGAACACTGAAGCTTTCTTT.

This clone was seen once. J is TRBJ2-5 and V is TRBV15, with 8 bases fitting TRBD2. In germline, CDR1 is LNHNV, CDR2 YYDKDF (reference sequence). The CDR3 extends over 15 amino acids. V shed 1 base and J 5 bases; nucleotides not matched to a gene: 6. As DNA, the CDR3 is TGTGCCACCAGCAGAGGCCGGGAGGGGGGGGAGACCCAGTACTTC. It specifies CATSRGREGGETQYF.

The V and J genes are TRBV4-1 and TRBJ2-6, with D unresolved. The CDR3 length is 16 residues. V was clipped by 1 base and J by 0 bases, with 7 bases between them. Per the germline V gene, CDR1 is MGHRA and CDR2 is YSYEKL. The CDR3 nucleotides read TGCGCCAGCAGCCAAGTGGCGGACTCTGGGGCCAACGTCCTGACTTTC. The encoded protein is CASSQVADSGANVLTF.

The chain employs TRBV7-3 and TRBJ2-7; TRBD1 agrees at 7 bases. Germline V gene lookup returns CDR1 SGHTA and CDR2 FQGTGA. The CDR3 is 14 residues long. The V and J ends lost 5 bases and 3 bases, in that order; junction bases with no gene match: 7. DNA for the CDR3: TGTGCCAGCAGCCCCACGGGACAGAGCTACGAGCAGTACTTC. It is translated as CASSPTGQSYEQYF.

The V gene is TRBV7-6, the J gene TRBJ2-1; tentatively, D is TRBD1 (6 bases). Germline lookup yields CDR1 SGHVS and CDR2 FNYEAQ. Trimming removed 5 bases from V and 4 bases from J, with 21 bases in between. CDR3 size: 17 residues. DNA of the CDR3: TGTGCCAGCAGCCCAACCGCCACTCAGGGGTCGTACAATGAGCAGTTCTTC. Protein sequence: CASSPTATQGSYNEQFF.

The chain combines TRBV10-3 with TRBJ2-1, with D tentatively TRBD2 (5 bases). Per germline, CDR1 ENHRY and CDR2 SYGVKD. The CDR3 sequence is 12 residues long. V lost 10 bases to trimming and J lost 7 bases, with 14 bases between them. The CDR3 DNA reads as TGTGCCAGCCGATCGGGATTGAATGAGCAGTTCTTC. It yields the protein CASRSGLNEQFF.

CDR3 sequence reads: CASSLLGGKEAGELFF. DNA for the CDR3: TGTGCCAGCAGCTTGCTGGGCGGGAAAGAGGCCGGGGAGCTGTTTTTT. The chain carries TRBV5-6 and TRBJ2-2, with D tentatively TRBD2 (6 bases). Germline V lookup: CDR1 SGHDT, CDR2 YYEEEE. V gave up 1 base and J gave up 6 bases, with 16 bases separating them. CDR3 length equals 16 residues. The variable domain in full, completed from reference TRBV5-6 and TRBJ2-2, reads DAGVTQSPTHLIKTRGQQVTLRCSPKSGHDTVSWYQQALGQGPQFIFQYYEEEERQRGNFPDRFSGHQFPNYSSELNVNALLLGDSALYLCASSLLGGKEAGELFFGEGSRLTVL.

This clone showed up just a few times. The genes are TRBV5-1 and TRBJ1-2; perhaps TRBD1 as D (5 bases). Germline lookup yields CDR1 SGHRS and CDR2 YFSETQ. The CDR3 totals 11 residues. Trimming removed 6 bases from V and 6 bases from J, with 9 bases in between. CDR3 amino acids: CASTDIDGYTF. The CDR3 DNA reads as TGCGCCAGCACGGACATAGATGGCTACACCTTC.

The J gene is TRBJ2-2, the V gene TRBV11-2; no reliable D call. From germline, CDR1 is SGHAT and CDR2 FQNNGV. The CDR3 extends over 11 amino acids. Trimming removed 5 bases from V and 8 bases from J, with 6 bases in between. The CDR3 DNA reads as TGTGCCAGCAGCCTATGGGGGGAGCTGTTTTTT. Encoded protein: CASSLWGELFF.

CDR3 DNA: TGTGCCAGCAGCGTCAGGGACATAAACGGGGCAACTAATGAAAAACTGTTTTTT. Its translation is CASSVRDINGATNEKLFF. J is TRBJ1-4 and V is TRBV7-9; tentative D call: TRBD1 (6 bases). V lost 5 bases and J 0 bases, leaving 19 bases between the germline ends. The CDR3 is 18 residues long. In germline, CDR1 is SEHNR, CDR2 FQNEAQ (reference sequence).

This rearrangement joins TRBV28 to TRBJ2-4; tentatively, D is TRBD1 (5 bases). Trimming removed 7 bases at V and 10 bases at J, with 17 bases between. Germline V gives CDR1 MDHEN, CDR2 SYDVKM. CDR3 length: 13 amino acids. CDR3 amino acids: CASISQGGFIQYF. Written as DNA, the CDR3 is TGTGCCAGCATTTCCCAGGGTGGATTTATTCAGTACTTC.

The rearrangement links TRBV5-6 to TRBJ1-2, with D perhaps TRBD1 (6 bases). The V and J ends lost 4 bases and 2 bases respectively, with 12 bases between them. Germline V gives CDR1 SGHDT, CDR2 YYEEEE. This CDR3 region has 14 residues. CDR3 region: CASSGITGNYGYTF. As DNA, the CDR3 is TGTGCCAGCAGCGGAATTACAGGGAACTATGGCTACACCTTC. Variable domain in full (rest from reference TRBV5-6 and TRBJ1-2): DAGVTQSPTHLIKTRGQQVTLRCSPKSGHDTVSWYQQALGQGPQFIFQYYEEEERQRGNFPDRFSGHQFPNYSSELNVNALLLGDSALYLCASSGITGNYGYTFGSGTRLTVV.

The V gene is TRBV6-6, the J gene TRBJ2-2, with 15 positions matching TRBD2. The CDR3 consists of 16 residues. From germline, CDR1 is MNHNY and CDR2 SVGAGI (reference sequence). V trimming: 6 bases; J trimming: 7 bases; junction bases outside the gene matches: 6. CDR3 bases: TGTGCCAGCAGCCCTCCGGGACTAGCGGGAGGCGGGGAGCTGTTTTTT. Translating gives CASSPPGLAGGGELFF.

CDR3: CASSLFKGAQETQYF. The CDR3 DNA follows: TGTGCCAGCAGTTTATTCAAGGGGGCCCAAGAGACCCAGTACTTC. The chain uses TRBV27 and TRBJ2-5; 7 bases line up with TRBD1. The CDR3 consists of 15 residues. V was pared by 1 base and J by 1 base, with 3 bases of the junction left unmatched. CDR1 and CDR2 (germline): MNHEY, SMNVEV (reference sequence).

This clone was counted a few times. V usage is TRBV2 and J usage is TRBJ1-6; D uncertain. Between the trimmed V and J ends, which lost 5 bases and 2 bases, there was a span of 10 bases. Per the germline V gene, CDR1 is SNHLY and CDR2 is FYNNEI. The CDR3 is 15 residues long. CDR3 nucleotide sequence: TGTGCCAGCAGTCAGGAAAACCCCTATAATTCACCCCTCCACTTT. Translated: CASSQENPYNSPLHF.

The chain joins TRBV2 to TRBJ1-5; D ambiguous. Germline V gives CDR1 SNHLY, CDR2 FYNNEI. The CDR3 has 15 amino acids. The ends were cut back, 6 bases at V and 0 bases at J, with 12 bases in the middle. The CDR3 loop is CASSADGNSNQPQHF. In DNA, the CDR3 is TGTGCCAGCAGCGCGGACGGGAATAGCAATCAGCCCCAGCATTTT. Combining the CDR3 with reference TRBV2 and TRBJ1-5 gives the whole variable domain EPEVTQTPSHQVTQMGQEVILRCVPISNHLYFYWYRQILGQKVEFLVSFYNNEISEKSEIFDDQFSVERPDGSNFTLKIRSTKLEDSAMYFCASSADGNSNQPQHFGDGTRLSIL.

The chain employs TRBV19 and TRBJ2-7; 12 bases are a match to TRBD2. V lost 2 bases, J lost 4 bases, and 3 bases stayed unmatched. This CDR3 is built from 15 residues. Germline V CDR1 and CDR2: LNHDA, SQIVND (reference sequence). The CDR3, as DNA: TGTGCCAGTAGTATATCCGGGACTAGCGGGTACGAGCAGTACTTC. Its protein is CASSISGTSGYEQYF.

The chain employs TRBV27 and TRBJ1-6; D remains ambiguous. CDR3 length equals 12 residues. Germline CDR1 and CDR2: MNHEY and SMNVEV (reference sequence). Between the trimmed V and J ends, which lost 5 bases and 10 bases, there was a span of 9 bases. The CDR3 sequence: CASSIGSSPLHF. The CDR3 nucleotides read TGTGCCAGCAGTATAGGGAGCTCACCCCTCCACTTT.

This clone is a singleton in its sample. The CDR3 nucleotides are TGTGCTAGTCGGAGGGGAGCGGGAATTGAAGCTTTCTTT. This gives the protein CASRRGAGIEAFF. V usage is TRBV12-5 and J usage is TRBJ1-1, with D perhaps matching TRBD1 (5 bases). Trimming left V 8 bases short and J 7 bases short, with 17 bases between. The germline CDR1 and CDR2 sequences are LGHNT and FRNRAP. The CDR3 length is 13 residues.

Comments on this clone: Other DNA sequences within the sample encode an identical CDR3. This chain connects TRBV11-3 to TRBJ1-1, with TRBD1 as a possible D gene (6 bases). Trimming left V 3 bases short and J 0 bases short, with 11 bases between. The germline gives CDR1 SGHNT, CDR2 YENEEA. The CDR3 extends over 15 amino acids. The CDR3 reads CASSFKGQLNTEAFF. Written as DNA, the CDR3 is TGTGCCAGCAGCTTTAAAGGACAGTTGAACACTGAAGCTTTCTTT.

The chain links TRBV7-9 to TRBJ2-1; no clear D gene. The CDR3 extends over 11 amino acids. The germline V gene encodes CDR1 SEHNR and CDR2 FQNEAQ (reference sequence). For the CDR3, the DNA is TGTAGCTCGCCCGGCTACAATGAGCAGTTCTTC. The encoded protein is CSSPGYNEQFF.

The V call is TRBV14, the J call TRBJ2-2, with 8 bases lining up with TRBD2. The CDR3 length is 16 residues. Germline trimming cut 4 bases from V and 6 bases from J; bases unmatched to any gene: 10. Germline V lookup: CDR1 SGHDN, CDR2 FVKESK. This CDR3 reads CASSPLAGKDSGELFF. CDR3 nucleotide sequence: TGTGCCAGCAGCCCCTTAGCGGGAAAGGATTCCGGGGAGCTGTTTTTT.

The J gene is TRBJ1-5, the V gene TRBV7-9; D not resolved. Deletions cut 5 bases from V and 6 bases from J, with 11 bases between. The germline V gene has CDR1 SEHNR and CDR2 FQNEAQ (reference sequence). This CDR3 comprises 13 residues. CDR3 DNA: TGTGCCAGCAGCCGAGATTCAATTCAGCCCCAGCATTTT. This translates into CASSRDSIQPQHF. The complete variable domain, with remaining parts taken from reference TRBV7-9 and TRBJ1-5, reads DTGVSQNPRHKITKRGQNVTFRCDPISEHNRLYWYRQTLGQGPEFLTYFQNEAQLEKSRLLSDRFSAERPKGSFSTLEIQRTEQGDSAMYLCASSRDSIQPQHFGDGTRLSIL.

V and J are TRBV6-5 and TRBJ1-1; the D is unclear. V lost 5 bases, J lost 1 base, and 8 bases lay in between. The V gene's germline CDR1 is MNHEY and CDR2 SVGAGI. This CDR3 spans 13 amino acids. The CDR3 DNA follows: TGTGCCAGCAGTCAACGACAGAACACTGAAGCTTTCTTT. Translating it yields CASSQRQNTEAFF.

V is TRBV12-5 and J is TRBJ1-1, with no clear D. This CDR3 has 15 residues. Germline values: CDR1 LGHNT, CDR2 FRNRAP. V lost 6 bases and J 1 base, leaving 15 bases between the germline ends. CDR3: CASGDGGRPNTEAFF. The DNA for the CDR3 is TGTGCTAGTGGGGACGGAGGGAGGCCGAACACTGAAGCTTTCTTT.

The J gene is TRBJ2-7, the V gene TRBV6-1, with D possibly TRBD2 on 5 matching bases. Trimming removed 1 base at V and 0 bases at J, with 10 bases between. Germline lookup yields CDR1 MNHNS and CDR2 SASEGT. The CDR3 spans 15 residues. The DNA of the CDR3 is TGTGCCAGCAGTGAAGAGGCGGGCAGCTCCTACGAGCAGTACTTC. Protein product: CASSEEAGSSYEQYF.

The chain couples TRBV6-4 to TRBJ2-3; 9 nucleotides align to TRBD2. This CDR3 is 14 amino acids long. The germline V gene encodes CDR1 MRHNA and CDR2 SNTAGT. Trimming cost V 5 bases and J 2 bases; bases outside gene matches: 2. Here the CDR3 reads CASSSGGITDTQYF. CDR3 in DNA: TGTGCCAGCAGTAGCGGGGGGATCACAGATACGCAGTATTTT.

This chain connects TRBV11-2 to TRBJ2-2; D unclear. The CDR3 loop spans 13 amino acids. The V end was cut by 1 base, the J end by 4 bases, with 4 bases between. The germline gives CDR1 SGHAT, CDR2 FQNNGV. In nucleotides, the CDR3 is TGTGCCAGCAGCTTAGGGAGCACCGGGGAGCTGTTTTTT. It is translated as CASSLGSTGELFF.

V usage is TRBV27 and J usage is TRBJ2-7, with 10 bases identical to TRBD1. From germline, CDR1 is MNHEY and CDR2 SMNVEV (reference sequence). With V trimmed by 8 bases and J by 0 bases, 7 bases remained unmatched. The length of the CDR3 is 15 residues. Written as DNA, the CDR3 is TGTGCCAGCGGCCGACAGGGGGCTTTCTCCTACGAGCAGTACTTC. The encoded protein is CASGRQGAFSYEQYF.

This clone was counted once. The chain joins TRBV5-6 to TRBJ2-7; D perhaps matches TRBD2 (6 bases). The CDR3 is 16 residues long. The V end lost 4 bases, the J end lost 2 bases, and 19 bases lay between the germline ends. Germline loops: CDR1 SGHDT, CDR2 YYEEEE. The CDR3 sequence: CASSPLSSGMTYEQYF. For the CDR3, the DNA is TGTGCCAGCAGCCCCCTAAGTAGCGGAATGACCTACGAGCAGTACTTC.